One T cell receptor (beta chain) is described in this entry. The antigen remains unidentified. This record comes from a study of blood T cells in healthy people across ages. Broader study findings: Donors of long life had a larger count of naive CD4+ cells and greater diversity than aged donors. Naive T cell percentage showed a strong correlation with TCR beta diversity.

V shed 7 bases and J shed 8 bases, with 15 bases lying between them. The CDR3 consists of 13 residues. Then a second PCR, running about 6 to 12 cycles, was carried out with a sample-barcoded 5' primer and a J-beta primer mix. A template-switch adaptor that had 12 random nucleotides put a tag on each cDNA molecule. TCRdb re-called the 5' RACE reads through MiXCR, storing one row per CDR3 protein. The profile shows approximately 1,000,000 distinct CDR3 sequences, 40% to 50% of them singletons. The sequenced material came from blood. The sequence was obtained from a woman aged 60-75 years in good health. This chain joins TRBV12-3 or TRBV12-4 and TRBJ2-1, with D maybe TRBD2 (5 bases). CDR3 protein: CASILPGSDEQFF. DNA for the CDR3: TGTGCCAGCATCCTCCCGGGGTCGGATGAGCAGTTCTTC.